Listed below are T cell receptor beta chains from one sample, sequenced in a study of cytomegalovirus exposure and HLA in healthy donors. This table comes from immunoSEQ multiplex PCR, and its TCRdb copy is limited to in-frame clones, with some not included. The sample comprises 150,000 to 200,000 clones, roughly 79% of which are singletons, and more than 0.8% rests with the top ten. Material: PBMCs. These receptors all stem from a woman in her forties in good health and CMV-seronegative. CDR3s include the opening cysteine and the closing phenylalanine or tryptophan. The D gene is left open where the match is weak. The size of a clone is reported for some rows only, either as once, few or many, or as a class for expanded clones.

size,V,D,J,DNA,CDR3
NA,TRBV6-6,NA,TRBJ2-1,TGTGCCAGCAGTTATATGGGGGGAGAAAATGAGCAGTTCTTC,CASSYMGGENEQFF
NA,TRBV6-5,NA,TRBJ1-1,TGTGCCAGCAGTGCGTCGGGAGCTTGGGACACTGAAGCTTTCTTT,CASSASGAWDTEAFF
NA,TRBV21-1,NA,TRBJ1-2,TGTGCCAGCAGCAAAGTTACCGGGGAAGGATCCCCTAACTATGGCTACACCTTC,CASSKVTGEGSPNYGYTF
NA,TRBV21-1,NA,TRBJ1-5,TGTGCCAGCACCCCCAGCGACAGGGGGAAGCGCCAGCCCCAGCATTTT,CASTPSDRGKRQPQHF
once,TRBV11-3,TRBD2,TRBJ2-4,TGTGCCAGCAGCGGGGAATCGACTAGCAGCCAGTACTTC,CASSGESTSSQYF
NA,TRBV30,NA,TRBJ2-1,TGTGCCTGGAGTGTGAGAACGGACAATGAGCAGTTCTTC,CAWSVRTDNEQFF
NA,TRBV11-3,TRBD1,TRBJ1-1,TGTGCCAGCAGCTTAGCGGGACAGGAAGCTTTCTTT,CASSLAGQEAFF
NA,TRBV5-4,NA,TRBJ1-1,TGTGCCAGCAGCCTGGGAGGCGGGGGGCGGAACACTGAAGCTTTCTTT,CASSLGGGGRNTEAFF
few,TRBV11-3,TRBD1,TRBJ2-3,TGTGCCAGCAGCTCGAGACAGGGGAGACCACACACAGATACGCAGTATTTT,CASSSRQGRPHTDTQYF
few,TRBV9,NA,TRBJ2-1,TGTGCCAGCAGCGAAGAAGGCGGGGATGAGCAGTTCTTC,CASSEEGGDEQFF
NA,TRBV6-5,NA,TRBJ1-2,TGTGCCAGCAGTTACTCACAGGCGAGGGGCTACACCTTC,CASSYSQARGYTF
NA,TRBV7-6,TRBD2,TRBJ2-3,TGTGCCAGCAGGTCTAGCGGGGAGTATACGCAGTATTTT,CASRSSGEYTQYF
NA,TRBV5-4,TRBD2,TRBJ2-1,TGTGCCAGCAGCTTATGGGGGGGCTCCTACAATGAGCAGTTCTTC,CASSLWGGSYNEQFF
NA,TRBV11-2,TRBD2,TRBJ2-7,TGTGCCAGCAGCTTCGGGCAGGGAGGGTACGAGCAGTACTTC,CASSFGQGGYEQYF
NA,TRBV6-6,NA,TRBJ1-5,TGTGCCAGCAGCCTTGACGGGGGGGGATCCCAGCCCCAGCATTTT,CASSLDGGGSQPQHF
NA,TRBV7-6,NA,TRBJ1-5,TGTGCCAGCAGCTTAGAGTCCCGGCAGCCCCAGCATTTT,CASSLESRQPQHF
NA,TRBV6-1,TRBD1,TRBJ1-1,TGTGCCAGCAGTGCTAGGACAGGGGCGACTGAAGCTTTCTTT,CASSARTGATEAFF
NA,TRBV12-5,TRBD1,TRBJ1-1,TGTGCTAGTGGCCGCCCCAGGGGGCCCATGAACACTGAAGCTTTCTTT,CASGRPRGPMNTEAFF
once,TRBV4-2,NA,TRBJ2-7,TGTGCCAGCAGCCAATTGGTGGGAGCGAACTCCTACGAGCAGTACTTC,CASSQLVGANSYEQYF
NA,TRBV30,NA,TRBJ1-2,TGTGCCTCGAGAGAAAACTACTACACCTTC,CASRENYYTF
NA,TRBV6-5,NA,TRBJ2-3,TGTGCCAGCAGTTACGGGGCGGCGACTTTAGATACGCAGTATTTT,CASSYGAATLDTQYF
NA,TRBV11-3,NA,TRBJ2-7,TGTGCCAGCAGCTTAGCGGAGGCCTACGAGCAGTACTTC,CASSLAEAYEQYF
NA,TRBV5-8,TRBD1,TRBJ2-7,TGTGCCAGCAGCTTGGCCGTAGGGACAGATCCTTTAGAGTACTACGAGCAGTACTTC,CASSLAVGTDPLEYYEQYF
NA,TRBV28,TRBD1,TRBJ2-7,TGTGCCAGCAGTCCCGGGACAGTCCCCTACGAGCAGTACTTC,CASSPGTVPYEQYF
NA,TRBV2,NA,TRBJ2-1,TGTGCCAGCAGTGACAGGGGCGGTCATGATGAGCAGTTCTTC,CASSDRGGHDEQFF
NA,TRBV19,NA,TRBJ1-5,TGTGCCAGTAGTCCCGAGGGGACATATAGCAATCAGCCCCAGCATTTT,CASSPEGTYSNQPQHF
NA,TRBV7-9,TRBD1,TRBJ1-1,TGTGCCAGCAGCCGTCGACAGGGGATGAACACTGAAGCTTTCTTT,CASSRRQGMNTEAFF
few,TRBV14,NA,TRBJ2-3,TGTGCCAGCAGCCAAGATTACGGGAGTATCGGCACAGATACGCAGTATTTT,CASSQDYGSIGTDTQYF
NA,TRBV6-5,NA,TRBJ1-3,TGTGCCAGCAGGACAGGAAACACCATATATTTT,CASRTGNTIYF
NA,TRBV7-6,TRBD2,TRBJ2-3,TGTGCCAGCAGCTTAGGGGCTAGCGGGGGAATAGATACGCAGTATTTT,CASSLGASGGIDTQYF